The present T cell receptor (beta chain) was sequenced within a study of shared clonotypes between healthy human individuals. Findings and caveats of the study: Despite large depth, sorted-subset datasets appeared incompletely sequenced.

The deep-level immunoSEQ assay was used. Clones were read by immunoSEQ multiplex PCR, and TCRdb kept only the in-frame ones, dropping some. Of some 500,000 clones in the sample, about 96% were seen once. V lost 0 bases and J lost 6, with 13 bases in between. The CDR3 contains 15 residues. Germline CDR1 reads MGHRA; CDR2 reads YSYEKL. A CD45RA-negative memory subset and a CD45RA+ naive subset were separated from the CD4+ cells. Regarding this clone: Its antigen is undetermined.

The gene calls are TRBV4-1 and TRBJ2-3; a possible D gene is TRBD2 (6 bases). This receptor was identified in a woman in her thirties in good health. Sequencing was carried out using naive CD4+ T cells sorted from blood. Sample subset: CD45RA+ positively selected. For the CDR3, the DNA is TGCGCCAGCAGCCAAGATGAAGCGGGCTATGATACGCAGTATTTT. Translated, it gives CASSQDEAGYDTQYF.